The 7 T cell receptor beta chains below were found in one sample sequenced in a study of T-cell reconstitution after alpha-beta-depleted transplantation in children. Unique molecular identifiers were used in preparing the TCRbeta library. Using its own MiXCR run on the PCR reads, TCRdb lists one record per CDR3 protein. The table shows a few hundred thousand distinct CDR3 sequences, with about 9.2% occurring only once. The input for sequencing was PBMCs from the stem cell graft donor, taken from the stem cell graft. The origin of the receptors is a human donor who donated a stem cell graft to a child with acute lymphoblastic leukemia.

The chain joins TRBV7-2 to TRBJ1-5; D gene unclear. Trimming shortened V by 5 bases and J by 10 bases, and 9 bases separated the two germline ends. CDR1 and CDR2 from the germline V gene are SGHTA and FQGNSA. This CDR3 comprises 11 residues. Here the CDR3 DNA reads TGTGCCAGCAGCCGATCGGGACCCCAGCATTTT. Amino acid sequence: CASSRSGPQHF.

Of note for this clonotype: A much more abundant neighbour one base away suggests this may be a read error. A read error is likely, as this CDR3 ends without the conserved phenylalanine or tryptophan. The rearrangement uses TRBV5-1 and TRBJ2-3; D is ambiguous. The CDR3 runs 14 residues. Per germline, CDR1 SGHRS and CDR2 YFSETQ. Trimming took off 0 bases at V and 4 bases at J, with 9 bases between the two ends. CDR3 nucleotides: TGCGCCAGCAGCTTGGGCCAAACCGCAGATACGCAGTATTAT. It yields the protein CASSLGQTADTQYY.

The genes are TRBV30 and TRBJ2-7; TRBD1 aligns across 9 bases. The germline CDR1 and CDR2 sequences are GTSNPN and SVGIG (reference sequence). This CDR3 spans 13 amino acids. Losses at the gene ends were 6 bases for V and 5 bases for J; bases not matched to a gene: 8. The chain's CDR3 is CACSFTGGHEQYF. The CDR3 DNA reads as TGTGCCTGTAGTTTTACAGGGGGCCACGAGCAGTACTTC. The full variable domain, with the rest looked up from reference TRBV30 and TRBJ2-7, is SQTIHQWPATLVQPVGSPLSLECTVEGTSNPNLYWYRQAAGRGLQLLFYSVGIGQISSEVPQNLSASRPQDRQFILSSKKLLLSDSGFYLCACSFTGGHEQYFGPGTRLTVT.

The V and J genes are TRBV5-1 and TRBJ2-5; a weak D match, TRBD1 (6 bases). Trimming shortened V by 4 bases and J by 1 base, and 14 bases separated the two germline ends. The CDR3 is made up of 15 amino acids. CDR1 is SGHRS, CDR2 YFSETQ, per germline. CDR3 coding DNA: TGCGCCAGCAGCAGCCGGGACACCTTCCAAGAGACCCAGTACTTC. As protein: CASSSRDTFQETQYF. Full variable domain (outside the CDR3, taken from reference TRBV5-1 and TRBJ2-5): KAGVTQTPRYLIKTRGQQVTLSCSPISGHRSVSWYQQTPGQGLQFLFEYFSETQRNKGNFPGRFSGRQFSNSRSEMNVSTLELGDSALYLCASSSRDTFQETQYFGPGTRLLVL.

The table lists this clonotype with a few counts. The chain carries TRBV15 and TRBJ2-7; no firm D call. This CDR3 has 14 residues. Between the trimmed V and J ends, which lost 0 bases and 2 bases, there was a span of 8 bases. The germline CDR1 and CDR2 sequences are LNHNV and YYDKDF (reference sequence). This CDR3 is CATSRDPTTYEQYF. The DNA for the CDR3 is TGTGCCACCAGCAGAGATCCCACGACCTACGAGCAGTACTTC.

Regarding this clonotype: Given a much more abundant clone one base away, this may be a read error. The chain links TRBV27 to TRBJ1-5, with a tentative D call TRBD1 (6 bases). The CDR3 runs 13 residues. Germline CDR1 MNHEY, CDR2 SMNVEV (reference sequence). V was cut by 6 bases and J by 6 bases, with 12 bases left in between. The CDR3 sequence: CASRLGGRQPQHF. In DNA form, the CDR3 reads TGTGCCAGCAGACTCGGGGGGCGTCAGCCCCAGCATTTT.

This chain links TRBV4-1 with TRBJ1-1, with unresolved D. The V and J ends lost 7 bases and 0 bases respectively, with 21 bases between them. CDR1 and CDR2 (germline): MGHRA, YSYEKL. The CDR3 totals 17 residues. CDR3 bases: TGCGCCAGCACCCCTCAACGGGCGTCTTTAATGAACACTGAAGCTTTCTTT. This gives the protein CASTPQRASLMNTEAFF.